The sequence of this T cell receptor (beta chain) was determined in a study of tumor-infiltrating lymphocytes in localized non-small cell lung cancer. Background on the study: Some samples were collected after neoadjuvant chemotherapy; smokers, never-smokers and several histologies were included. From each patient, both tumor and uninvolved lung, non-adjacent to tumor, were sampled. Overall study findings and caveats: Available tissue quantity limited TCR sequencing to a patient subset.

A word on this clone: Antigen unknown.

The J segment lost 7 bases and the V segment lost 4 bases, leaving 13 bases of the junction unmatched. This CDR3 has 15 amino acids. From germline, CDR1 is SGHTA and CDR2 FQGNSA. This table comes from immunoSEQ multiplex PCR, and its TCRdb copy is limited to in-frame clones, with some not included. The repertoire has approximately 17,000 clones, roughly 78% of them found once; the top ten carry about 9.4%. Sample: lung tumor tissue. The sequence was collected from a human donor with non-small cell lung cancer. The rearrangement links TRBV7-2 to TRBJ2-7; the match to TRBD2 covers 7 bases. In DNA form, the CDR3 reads TGTGCCAGCAGCTACTCTAGCGGCGCCGGGGGGGAGCAGTACTTC. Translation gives CASSYSSGAGGEQYF.